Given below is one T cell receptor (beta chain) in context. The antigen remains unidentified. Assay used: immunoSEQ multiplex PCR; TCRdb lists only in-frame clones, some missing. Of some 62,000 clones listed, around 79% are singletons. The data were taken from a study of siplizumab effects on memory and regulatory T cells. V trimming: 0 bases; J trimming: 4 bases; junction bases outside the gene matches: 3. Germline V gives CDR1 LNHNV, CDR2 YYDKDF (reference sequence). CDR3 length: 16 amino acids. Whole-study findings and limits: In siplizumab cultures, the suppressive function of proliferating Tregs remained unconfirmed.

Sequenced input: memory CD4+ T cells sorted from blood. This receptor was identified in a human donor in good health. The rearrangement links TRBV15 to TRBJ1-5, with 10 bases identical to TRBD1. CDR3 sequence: CATSRDGTGANQPQHF. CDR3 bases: TGTGCCACCAGCAGAGATGGGACAGGGGCAAATCAGCCCCAGCATTTT.